Listed below are T cell receptor beta chains from one sample, sequenced in a study of T cells in Graves' hyperthyroidism and ophthalmopathy. TCRdb passed the multiplex PCR reads through MiXCR, listing each CDR3 protein once. The sample has 530,000 or so distinct CDR3 sequences, roughly 24% seen once. Sequences were obtained from blood. All receptors come from a woman in her 30s with Graves' ophthalmopathy. CDR3s include the opening cysteine and the closing phenylalanine or tryptophan. A D gene is named only where the DNA matches it firmly. Clone size is shown for a subset of rows, as once, few, many or a class of expanded clone.

TRBJ1-1 NA TRBV20-1 many CSARVAGPNTEAFF TGCAGTGCTAGAGTCGCAGGGCCGAACACTGAAGCTTTCTTT
TRBJ1-2 NA TRBV6-5 many CASSYSGATRGYTF TGTGCCAGCAGTTACTCGGGCGCAACGAGGGGCTACACCTTC
TRBJ1-2 NA TRBV12-3/TRBV12-4 many CASSSRQLYGYTF TGTGCCAGCAGTAGCCGACAGCTTTATGGCTACACCTTC
TRBJ2-2 TRBD1 TRBV7-6 many CASSKGQGTINTGELFF TGTGCCAGCAGCAAGGGACAGGGGACGATCAACACCGGGGAGCTGTTTTTT
TRBJ1-2 NA TRBV6-5 many CASTYDSNYGYTF TGTGCCAGCACCTACGACAGTAACTATGGCTACACCTTC
TRBJ2-3 TRBD2 TRBV6-6 many CASGGGGPSTDTQYF TGTGCCAGCGGGGGGGGAGGTCCTAGCACAGATACGCAGTATTTT
TRBJ1-2 TRBD1 TRBV5-1 many CASSLPGQGAQGYTF TGCGCCAGCAGCTTACCCGGACAGGGGGCGCAGGGCTACACCTTC
TRBJ1-2 NA TRBV30 NA CAWNGDAGTQYGYTF TGTGCCTGGAATGGGGACGCCGGGACACAGTATGGCTACACCTTC
TRBJ1-1 NA TRBV6-5 few CASSYGMASFF TGTGCCAGCAGTTACGGAATGGCTTCCTTCTTT
TRBJ1-1 NA TRBV5-8 NA CASSFAEITEAFF TGTGCCAGCAGCTTCGCGGAGATCACTGAAGCTTTCTTT
TRBJ2-2 TRBD1 TRBV3-1 NA CASSRGQGMTTGELFF TGTGCCAGCAGCCGAGGACAGGGAATGACCACCGGGGAGCTGTTTTTT
TRBJ1-1 NA TRBV29-1 many CSAFWTEAFF TGCAGCGCCTTTTGGACTGAAGCTTTCTTT
TRBJ2-7 NA TRBV20-1 few CSARETGFYEQYF TGCAGTGCTCGGGAAACAGGGTTTTACGAGCAGTACTTC
TRBJ1-1 NA TRBV5-1 many CASSLGQGTAFF TGCGCCAGCAGCTTGGGCCAGGGGACGGCTTTCTTT
TRBJ2-7 NA TRBV12-3/TRBV12-4 few CASSPQEGGRYEQYF TGTGCTAGCAGTCCCCAAGAGGGCGGGCGTTACGAGCAGTACTTC
TRBJ2-5 TRBD2 TRBV2 many CASSEGRGGETQYF TGTGCCAGCAGTGAAGGACGGGGAGGGGAGACCCAGTACTTC
TRBJ1-5 NA TRBV6-4 NA CASSAGAFNQPQHF TGTGCCAGCTCGGCCGGGGCCTTCAATCAGCCCCAGCATTTT
TRBJ1-1 NA TRBV7-2 many CASSLKGLGTEAFF TGTGCCAGCAGCTTAAAGGGGTTGGGCACTGAAGCTTTCTTT
TRBJ1-5 NA TRBV30 NA CAWSSSGNQPQHF TGTGCCTGGAGTTCGAGCGGAAATCAGCCCCAGCATTTT
TRBJ1-5 TRBD1 TRBV12-3/TRBV12-4 many CASSLPGTGLGQPQHF TGTGCCAGCAGTTTACCCGGGACAGGGTTGGGTCAGCCCCAGCATTTT
TRBJ2-5 NA TRBV18 NA CASSPSGLETQYF TGTGCCAGCTCACCATCTGGACTCGAGACCCAGTACTTC
TRBJ2-7 NA TRBV5-5 few CASSPGQGISYEQYF TGTGCCAGCAGCCCGGGGCAGGGGATCTCCTACGAGCAGTACTTC
TRBJ1-1 NA TRBV11-2 many CASSLGGRTEAFF TGTGCCAGCAGCTTAGGGGGGCGCACTGAAGCTTTCTTT
TRBJ2-5 TRBD2 TRBV5-1 NA CASKGLAGVETQYF TGCGCCAGCAAGGGACTAGCGGGAGTGGAGACCCAGTACTTC
TRBJ1-1 NA TRBV27 many CASSLGQEAFF TGTGCCAGCAGTTTAGGACAGGAAGCTTTCTTT
TRBJ1-2 TRBD1 TRBV7-9 many CASSLGTGVDYGYTF TGTGCCAGCAGCTTAGGGACAGGGGTTGACTATGGCTACACCTTC
TRBJ2-2 TRBD2 TRBV10-3 many CAISEVPGLAGAANTGELFF TGTGCCATCAGTGAGGTACCGGGACTAGCGGGGGCCGCGAACACCGGGGAGCTGTTTTTT
TRBJ1-2 NA TRBV19 many CARHPRDANEKCTF TGTGCCCGTCATCCGAGGGACGCCAACGAGAAGTGCACCTTC
TRBJ1-5 TRBD1 TRBV6-1 many CASRQGADQPQHF TGTGCCAGCAGACAGGGGGCAGATCAGCCCCAGCATTTT
TRBJ1-5 NA TRBV2 few CATGPPQTNQPQHF TGTGCCACTGGACCCCCTCAGACAAATCAGCCCCAGCATTTT
TRBJ1-5 NA TRBV12-3/TRBV12-4 NA CASSLRLGGFGFGSVNQPQHF TGTGCCAGCAGTTTACGTCTTGGAGGCTTTGGATTTGGCAGCGTCAATCAGCCCCAGCATTTT
TRBJ2-2 TRBD2 TRBV7-2 many CASSLASGGRTGELFF TGTGCCAGCAGCTTGGCTAGCGGGGGGAGGACCGGGGAGCTGTTTTTT
TRBJ1-5 NA TRBV19 many CASSIEVVNQPQHF TGTGCCAGTAGTATTGAGGTTGTCAATCAGCCCCAGCATTTT
TRBJ1-1 NA TRBV12-3/TRBV12-4 many CASSLSGSTEAFF TGTGCCAGCAGTTTATCAGGGTCCACTGAAGCTTTCTTT
TRBJ2-7 NA TRBV25-1 many CASSDPRLTYEQYF TGTGCCAGCAGTGACCCTCGATTAACCTACGAGCAGTACTTC
TRBJ2-7 NA TRBV12-3/TRBV12-4 NA CASSLARVHEQYF TGTGCCAGCAGTTTAGCACGGGTCCACGAGCAGTACTTC
TRBJ2-5 TRBD1 TRBV29-1 many CSVVATGGRETQYF TGCAGCGTTGTTGCGACAGGGGGCCGAGAGACCCAGTACTTC
TRBJ1-1 NA TRBV3-1 many CASSQSWDTEAFF TGTGCCAGCAGCCAAAGCTGGGACACTGAAGCTTTCTTT
TRBJ1-1 TRBD1 TRBV19 many CASKQGTEAFF TGTGCCAGCAAACAGGGGACTGAAGCTTTCTTT
TRBJ1-1 NA TRBV12-3/TRBV12-4 many CASSLIGGTTEAFF TGTGCCAGCAGTCTGATCGGGGGTACGACTGAAGCTTTCTTT
TRBJ2-7 TRBD2 TRBV27 many CASSLLLFSGGPDEQYF TGTGCCAGCAGTTTACTCCTCTTTAGCGGGGGACCCGACGAGCAGTACTTC
TRBJ1-2 NA TRBV3-1 few CASSQGTFYGYTF TGTGCCAGCAGCCAAGGAACGTTCTATGGCTACACCTTC
TRBJ2-7 NA TRBV15 many CATSRGPTYYEQYF TGTGCCACCAGCAGAGGCCCTACTTACTACGAGCAGTACTTC
TRBJ2-4 TRBD1 TRBV7-9 NA CASSKQGPILAKNIQYF TGTGCCAGCAGCAAACAGGGGCCGATACTAGCCAAAAACATTCAGTACTTC